This T cell receptor beta chain was recorded in a study of OX40 agonist ivuxolimab in advanced cancers. General study findings and limits: CD8+ T cells averaged more expanded clones than CD4+.

Germline V CDR1 and CDR2: KGHSH, LQKENI. The CDR3 extends over 16 amino acids. Trimming shortened V by 11 bases and J by 0 bases, and 22 bases separated the two germline ends. Using immunoSEQ multiplex PCR, the repertoire was profiled, and TCRdb retains in-frame clones only, with some absent. Of roughly 62,000 clones listed, over 80% were seen once; the top ten hold approximately 4.5%. As to this clone: Its matching antigen is unknown.

The chain employs TRBV18 and TRBJ1-1; D not resolved. The starting material was CD4+ or CD8+ T cells sorted from blood, obtained in a trial of the OX40 agonist ivuxolimab. The TCR originated in an adult with an advanced solid tumor such as melanoma, head and neck, liver or kidney cancer. The chain's CDR3 is CASYPTLVPLNTEAFF. For the CDR3, the DNA is TGTGCCTCGTATCCCACCCTAGTCCCTCTGAACACTGAAGCTTTCTTT.